This TCR beta chain was sequenced in a study of T cell repertoires in cytomegalovirus infection. Overall study context: In public TCR beta signatures, there were indications of both CMV infection and matching HLA type.

Using its own MiXCR run on the reads, TCRdb lists one record per CDR3 protein. This sample has under 300,000 distinct CDR3 sequences; around 15% occur once, and the top ten carry approximately 51%. Findings and caveats of the study: The ex vivo response showed dominance by HLA-C-restricted CMV-specific TCR beta clonotypes. Cumulative frequency (of public TCR beta family members) identified carriers of CMV plus the relevant HLA.

The V segment lost 5 bases and the J segment 2 bases; nucleotides outside the gene matches: 5. The CDR3 length is 15 residues. Germline-derived CDR1 and CDR2 are SGHVS and FQNEAQ. This clonotype has a count of ten or more. Its cognate antigen is unknown. The rearrangement uses TRBV7-8 and TRBJ2-3; 9 positions match TRBD1. The TCR was taken from a human donor in good health (CMV status not recorded). Some clones in this sample may be carry-over from other donors' samples. The source material was CD8+ T cells from PBMCs. Here the CDR3 reads CASSARDRDTDTQYF. CDR3 DNA: TGTGCCAGCAGCGCCCGGGACAGGGACACAGATACGCAGTATTTT.